These T cell receptor beta chains were read from a single sample in a study of breast tumors, draining lymph nodes, adjacent tissues. TCRdb reprocessed the multiplex PCR reads with MiXCR, giving one entry per CDR3 protein. The sample lists approximately 120,000 distinct CDR3 sequences, 21% seen once, with 2.2% in the top ten. Sequences were obtained from axillary lymph node tissue. These TCRs come from a female donor with breast cancer. Some clones in this sample may be carry-over from other donors' samples. CDR3s include the opening cysteine and the closing phenylalanine or tryptophan. Where a row states a size, it is once, few, many or the class of an expanded clone; other rows omit it.

v_call | clone_size | cdr3_aa
TRBV30 | many | CAWSVGQGVQPQHF
TRBV7-8 | many | CASSLGGADTQYF
TRBV7-2 | NA | CASSSRISGRSGELFF
TRBV28 | NA | CASSSLQGYYGYTF
TRBV11-3 | NA | CASSLADGRYQETQYF
TRBV5-6 | many | CASSRFGLANFF
TRBV19 | many | CASSIRGEVEYF
TRBV6-2/TRBV6-3 | few | CAVGGTGFYEQYF
TRBV24-1 | many | CATSDHLFTGYTF
TRBV4-3 | once | CASSQSLYRDSSYEQYF
TRBV5-1 | many | CASSFPRTSGSSYNEQFF
TRBV9 | NA | CASSVATGTGGDKQYF
TRBV7-6 | many | CASGGGRGNPYNEQFF
TRBV9 | NA | CASSGGGSTDTQYF
TRBV11-1 | few | CASSLTSEGNTIYF
TRBV7-3 | many | CASSSGSGNEQFF
TRBV18 | few | CASSVNGGRTETQYF
TRBV20-1 | many | CSASSAGGGETQYF
TRBV7-9 | NA | CASSGRTANTEAFF
TRBV28 | many | CASSPSQGNFYEQYF
TRBV28 | few | CASSFGAPPPYEQYF
TRBV12-3/TRBV12-4 | many | CASSKGTAYGYTF
TRBV2 | once | CAGRVGTQSYERYF
TRBV20-1 | many | CSATGIADNEQFF
TRBV12-5 | few | CASGFHHSNQPQHF
TRBV18 | many | CASSRSPLRQGYNSPLHF
TRBV3-1 | few | CASSQGIHTDTQYF
TRBV29-1 | many | CSAGEGSNEKLFF
TRBV9 | many | CASSTSLDYNSPLHF
TRBV9 | many | CASSVSGSTDTQYF
TRBV7-9 | many | CASSETGVYGYTF
TRBV5-8 | NA | CASTRSGNQPQHF
TRBV19 | few | CASRAGQADNQPQHF
TRBV7-9 | many | CASSPALRNTIYF
TRBV3-1 | few | CASSQAQGSGANVLTF
TRBV7-2 | NA | CAKESGGRYNEQFF
TRBV20-1 | few | CSARDQRTGGLGTKNIQYF
TRBV4-2 | many | CASSQDWDFSYEQYF
TRBV28 | many | CASRRTEPSYEQFF
TRBV6-5 | NA | CASRGLAGVPGELFF
TRBV10-1 | many | CASSETGQGDIEF
TRBV19 | many | CASQFLGSGRGEQFF
TRBV28 | once | CATEGHRGLSEQFF
TRBV11-2 | many | CASSSGTGIVADTQYF
TRBV12-3/TRBV12-4 | many | CASSLSQGGRARGYTF
TRBV19 | many | CASSDRSPRETQYF
TRBV11-2 | many | CASSLVPQDYGYTF
TRBV29-1 | many | CSVAGGEDSGSGNTIYF
TRBV3-1 | few | CASSQDDLLLEQFF
TRBV24-1 | many | CATSGRGRTDTQYF
TRBV28 | many | CATQVGSYEQYF